The rows below give T cell receptor beta chains drawn from one sample of a study of read filtering for tumor transcriptome and immune sequencing. TCRdb redid the calling of the reads with MiXCR, one entry per CDR3 protein. The data hold 20,000 to 30,000 distinct CDR3 sequences, with roughly 23% observed a single time. Sample: a population of CD138-negative cells sorted from bone marrow. The receptor source for this set is a donor at least 40 years old with multiple myeloma. Both conserved end residues are part of each CDR3. The D gene is left open where the match is weak. Clone size is given for some rows only: seen once, a few or many times, or a class if the clone is expanded.

CASSSDLISWGENTEAFF,TGTGCCAGCAGCTCAGATCTGATCTCTTGGGGGGAGAACACTGAAGCTTTCTTT,TRBJ1-1,few,.,TRBV11-2
CASSQDRQGGTEAFF,TGTGCCAGCAGCCAAGATAGACAGGGAGGAACTGAAGCTTTCTTT,TRBJ1-1,many,TRBD1,TRBV4-2
CASSLGTSRNTEAFF,TGTGCCAGCAGTCTCGGGACTTCCAGGAACACTGAAGCTTTCTTT,TRBJ1-1,many,.,TRBV12-3/TRBV12-4
CASSLSTGQGNEQSF,TGTGCCAGCAGCTTGTCCACGGGGCAGGGCAATGAGCAGTCCTTC,TRBJ2-1,.,.,TRBV5-8
CASSGPRAAQYF,TGTGCCAGCAGCGGGCCCCGGGCGGCCCAGTACTTC,TRBJ2-5,many,.,TRBV7-2
CASSRSGTEEETQYF,TGTGCCAGCAGCCGTAGCGGGACGGAGGAAGAGACCCAGTACTTC,TRBJ2-5,many,TRBD2,TRBV7-3
CASSPRFGSSQETQYF,TGTGCCAGCAGCCCCCGATTCGGATCCTCCCAAGAGACCCAGTACTTC,TRBJ2-5,many,.,TRBV11-1
CSVAGRGLNTQYF,TGCAGCGTCGCCGGCAGGGGACTAAATACGCAGTATTTT,TRBJ2-3,many,.,TRBV29-1
CASSYTGELFF,TGTGCCAGCAGCTACACCGGGGAGCTGTTTTTT,TRBJ2-2,many,.,TRBV11-2
CASSYSPQGADEKLFF,TGTGCCAGCAGTTACTCTCCGCAGGGGGCGGACGAAAAACTGTTTTTT,TRBJ1-4,few,TRBD1,TRBV6-5
CASSERGNEQFF,TGTGCCAGCAGTGAAAGAGGAAATGAGCAGTTCTTC,TRBJ2-1,many,.,TRBV2
CARGTGKINADTQYF,TGCGCCCGAGGGACAGGGAAAATCAACGCAGATACGCAGTATTTT,TRBJ2-3,.,TRBD1,TRBV10-1
CASVIRIGSNEKLFF,TGTGCCAGCGTTATTAGGATAGGCTCGAATGAAAAACTGTTTTTT,TRBJ1-4,many,.,TRBV6-1
CASILGAEAFF,TGTGCCAGCATTCTGGGAGCTGAAGCTTTCTTT,TRBJ1-1,.,.,TRBV6-1
CASSAGQKRAGANVLTF,TGTGCCAGCAGCGCCGGGCAAAAGCGAGCTGGGGCCAACGTCCTGACTTTC,TRBJ2-6,many,.,TRBV6-5
CASSLADRGQRNEQFF,TGTGCCAGCAGCTTGGCCGATAGGGGACAGCGCAATGAGCAGTTCTTC,TRBJ2-1,many,TRBD1,TRBV5-5
CASSSPGLAGNEQFF,TGCGCCAGCAGCTCTCCGGGACTAGCGGGGAATGAGCAGTTCTTC,TRBJ2-1,many,TRBD2,TRBV5-1
CASSQNAARSGANVLTF,TGTGCCAGCAGCCAGAATGCCGCGCGTTCGGGGGCCAACGTCCTGACTTTC,TRBJ2-6,many,.,TRBV27
CASSDSTVGDTQYF,TGTGCCAGCAGCGACTCGACAGTGGGCGATACGCAGTATTTT,TRBJ2-3,.,.,TRBV11-3
CASSKGTVNTEAFF,TGTGCCAGTAGTAAGGGGACGGTGAACACTGAAGCTTTCTTT,TRBJ1-1,few,.,TRBV19
CSARDTRTGGSNEQFF,TGCAGTGCTAGAGACACCCGGACAGGGGGTTCCAATGAGCAGTTCTTC,TRBJ2-1,many,TRBD1,TRBV20-1
CASSRREGNEQFF,TGCGCCAGCAGTCGGAGAGAGGGAAATGAGCAGTTCTTC,TRBJ2-1,.,.,TRBV5-1
CSVEEGLDEAFF,TGCAGCGTTGAAGAGGGGTTGGACGAAGCTTTCTTT,TRBJ1-1,.,.,TRBV29-1
CASSEGIYEKLFF,TGTGCCAGCTCGGAAGGGATTTATGAAAAACTGTTTTTT,TRBJ1-4,few,.,TRBV6-1
CASSLRASSYEQYF,TGTGCCAGCAGCCTACGGGCAAGCTCCTACGAGCAGTACTTC,TRBJ2-7,few,.,TRBV14
CASRAPGQGMTDTQYF,TGTGCCAGTAGAGCCCCGGGACAGGGGATGACAGATACGCAGTATTTT,TRBJ2-3,.,TRBD1,TRBV19
CASRGTAGANVLTF,TGCGCCAGCAGGGGAACAGCTGGGGCCAACGTCCTGACTTTC,TRBJ2-6,medium-sized,.,TRBV5-1
CACRRPATYNEQFF,TGTGCCTGCAGACGGCCAGCGACCTACAATGAGCAGTTCTTC,TRBJ2-1,.,.,TRBV12-3/TRBV12-4
CASSSPNPGQGRETQYF,TGTGCCAGCAGCTCACCCAATCCGGGACAGGGTCGAGAGACCCAGTACTTC,TRBJ2-5,few,TRBD1,TRBV7-9
CASSFKVYEQYF,TGTGCCAGCAGTTTCAAGGTCTACGAGCAGTACTTC,TRBJ2-7,many,.,TRBV6-1
CSARDLKSSDTLYF,TGCAGTGCTAGAGATTTAAAGAGCTCCGATACGCTGTATTTC,TRBJ2-3,.,.,TRBV20-1
CASSEGQGFINEQFF,TGCGCCAGCAGCGAGGGACAGGGGTTTATCAATGAGCAGTTCTTC,TRBJ2-1,many,TRBD1,TRBV5-1
CATSRDRAADTQYF,TGTGCCACCAGCAGAGATCGTGCGGCAGATACGCAGTATTTT,TRBJ2-3,few,.,TRBV15
CASSQAGNEKLFF,TGTGCCAGCAGCCAAGCCGGGAATGAAAAACTGTTTTTT,TRBJ1-4,many,.,TRBV3-1
CASILSLGGARGVNTEAFF,TGTGCCAGCATCCTTTCGCTCGGGGGGGCTCGGGGCGTGAACACTGAAGCTTTCTTT,TRBJ1-1,many,.,TRBV12-3/TRBV12-4
CASSEVYDTQYF,TGTGCCAGCAGTGAAGTTTACGATACGCAGTATTTT,TRBJ2-3,many,.,TRBV6-1
CASISTGRAFF,TGTGCCAGCATTTCGACAGGGCGAGCTTTCTTT,TRBJ1-1,many,TRBD1,TRBV27
CSAGTGGETQYF,TGCAGTGCCGGCACAGGGGGGGAGACCCAGTACTTC,TRBJ2-5,.,TRBD1,TRBV20-1
CSARGQFYEQYF,TGCAGTGCTAGAGGACAGTTCTACGAGCAGTACTTC,TRBJ2-7,few,.,TRBV20-1
CASSLSQNYGYTF,TGCGCCAGCAGCTTGAGCCAGAACTATGGCTACACCTTC,TRBJ1-2,.,.,TRBV5-1
CASSIFVGADEQFF,TGTGCCAGTAGTATTTTTGTGGGGGCCGATGAGCAGTTCTTC,TRBJ2-1,many,.,TRBV19
CASSLLSSGGYEQFF,TGTGCCAGCAGCTTATTATCCAGCGGGGGGTATGAGCAGTTCTTC,TRBJ2-1,many,TRBD2,TRBV7-2
CSAPGGGANYNEQFF,TGCAGTGCTCCTGGGGGGGGGGCCAACTACAATGAGCAGTTCTTC,TRBJ2-1,many,.,TRBV20-1
CATSRPGETQYF,TGTGCCACCAGCAGACCGGGAGAGACCCAGTACTTC,TRBJ2-5,many,.,TRBV15
CASSLALAPNEQLF,TGTGCCAGCAGCTTGGCCCTTGCCCCCAATGAGCAGCTCTTC,TRBJ2-1,.,.,TRBV11-2
CASSQGSGRVDEQYF,TGTGCCAGCAGCCAAGGTTCGGGCAGGGTGGACGAGCAGTACTTC,TRBJ2-7,many,.,TRBV4-2
CASSYARDSSREQYF,TGTGCCAGCAGTTACGCCCGGGACTCCTCTCGAGAGCAGTACTTC,TRBJ2-7,.,.,TRBV7-8
CASTQTSGGSSNQPQHF,TGTGCCAGTACCCAAACCTCAGGGGGATCAAGCAATCAGCCCCAGCATTTT,TRBJ1-5,many,TRBD1,TRBV19
CSARTLDQGVTVGTQYF,TGCAGTGCCCGAACATTGGACCAGGGCGTAACGGTCGGGACGCAGTATTTT,TRBJ2-3,.,.,TRBV20-1
CASSPGLAGEKETQYF,TGTGCCAGCAGCCCGGGACTAGCGGGGGAAAAAGAGACCCAGTACTTC,TRBJ2-5,.,TRBD2,TRBV7-2
CSVHRGLNTEASF,TGCAGCGTTCACAGGGGATTGAACACTGAAGCTTCCTTT,TRBJ1-1,.,TRBD1,TRBV29-1
CASSSGQGNDEQYF,TGTGCCAGCAGCTCGGGACAGGGTAACGACGAGCAGTACTTC,TRBJ2-7,.,TRBD1,TRBV7-9